One T cell receptor beta chain is described in this entry. Its antigen is still unknown. Profiling relied on immunoSEQ multiplex PCR, and the TCRdb table lists in-frame clones only, not all of them. The sample has under 20,000 clones, over 70% seen once. The data derive from a study of OX40 agonist ivuxolimab in advanced cancers. About the study: Ivuxolimab, an antibody that agonizes OX40 (CD134), was administered to the patients. Aged roughly 23 to 90 with a mean of about 63 years, they were around 83% male. Two cutaneous melanoma patients and one hepatocellular carcinoma patient, three in all, had partial responses.

Study outcomes and limitations: Clonal expansion was among the lowest in partial responders at 0.1-3.0 mg/kg, especially CD8+.

CDR3 length: 13 residues. CDR1 is MNHEY, CDR2 SVGAGI, per germline. Trimming removed 4 bases from V and 2 bases from J, with 8 bases in between. This sequence was found in an adult with an advanced solid tumor such as melanoma, head and neck, liver or kidney cancer. Specimen: CD4+ or CD8+ T cells sorted from blood, collected in a trial of the OX40 agonist ivuxolimab. V and J are TRBV6-5 and TRBJ2-5; a possible D gene is TRBD1 (5 bases). The CDR3 sequence is CASSSQEQETQYF. The CDR3 nucleotides are TGTGCCAGCAGTTCACAGGAACAAGAGACCCAGTACTTC.